The sequence of this T cell receptor (beta chain) was determined in a study of T-cell memory formation after mild COVID-19. Study-wide points: Nothing confirmed that second-wave clones peaking on day 37 were specific for SARS-CoV-2. Clones that contracted from day 15 to 85 were balanced CD4/CD8, while later expanders leaned CD4+.

The table lists this clonotype with many counts. Its cognate antigen is unknown. 5'RACE with constant-segment primers yielded barcoded, UMI-tagged TCR alpha and TCR beta cDNA libraries. TCRdb fed the 5' RACE reads into MiXCR, producing one record per CDR3 protein. The data show roughly 450,000 distinct CDR3 sequences, more than 15% seen once. V was shortened by 2 bases and J by 2 bases, with 12 bases between the two germline ends. Germline V CDR1 and CDR2: SEHNR, FQNEAQ (reference sequence). This CDR3 region has 15 residues. The receptor was isolated from a man aged 18 to 35 who had mild COVID-19 (a few samples of this study predate the infection). Cell type and time point are not known. The sample consisted of PBMCs or a T cell subset sorted from them (not recorded which). This chain links TRBV7-9 with TRBJ2-5, with a possible D match to TRBD2 (5 bases). CDR3: CASSLYGLAQETQYF. For the CDR3, the DNA is TGTGCCAGCAGCTTATATGGTCTAGCACAAGAGACCCAGTACTTC.